This T cell receptor (beta chain) was retrieved from a study of blood T cell repertoires in COVID-19. Overall study: Sources were T cells, B-cell-depleted T cells, or PBMCs; the material itself was cDNA or gDNA.

Generated by immunoSEQ multiplex PCR, the TCRdb table keeps only in-frame clones and is missing some. Among about 59,000 clones, approximately 80% were seen once, and the ten largest hold about 12%. From germline, CDR1 is MGHRA and CDR2 YSYEKL. With 0 bases removed from V and 0 bases from J, the gap between germline ends came to 12 bases. The CDR3 runs to 16 residues. V usage is TRBV4-1 and J usage is TRBJ2-7, with D possibly TRBD2 on 5 matching bases. This receptor was taken from a man aged 80 or over with acute or convalescent COVID-19. Material for sequencing was peripheral blood. In DNA, the CDR3 is TGCGCCAGCAGCCAAGATCCGCGGGTGGCCTCCTACGAGCAGTACTTC. It encodes CASSQDPRVASYEQYF.